The 16 T cell receptor beta chains given below trace back to one sample, sequenced in a study of shared clonotypes between healthy human individuals. The naive CD8 fraction comprised CD45RO-negative cells positively selected for CCR7 and excluded terminally differentiated effector memory CD45RA+ cells. Method: immunoSEQ multiplex PCR; TCRdb's copy keeps in-frame clones and lacks some. The table includes over 2,000,000 clones, just under 95% detected once. The source material was naive CD8+ T cells from PBMCs. These receptors were collected from a man aged 18 to 30 in good health. Some clones in this sample may be carry-over from other donors' samples.

The chain couples TRBV7-9 to TRBJ2-7; a weak D match, TRBD1 (7 bases). There are 15 residues in the CDR3. Germline loops: CDR1 SEHNR, CDR2 FQNEAQ (reference sequence). Between the trimmed V and J ends, which lost 3 bases and 2 bases, there was a span of 14 bases. The DNA of the CDR3 is TGTGCCAGCAGCTTTGGGCAGGGGGGCCCCTACGAGCAGTACTTC. Amino acids: CASSFGQGGPYEQYF. The complete variable domain, with remaining parts taken from reference TRBV7-9 and TRBJ2-7, reads DTGVSQNPRHKITKRGQNVTFRCDPISEHNRLYWYRQTLGQGPEFLTYFQNEAQLEKSRLLSDRFSAERPKGSFSTLEIQRTEQGDSAMYLCASSFGQGGPYEQYFGPGTRLTVT.

This clone turned up a few times. This sample also contains other DNA sequences that code for the same CDR3. The rearrangement joins TRBV9 to TRBJ1-2; D gene unclear. Trimming pared 0 bases from V and 6 bases from J, leaving 6 bases between. Germline V CDR1 and CDR2: SGDLS, YYNGEE. This CDR3 contains 12 residues. CDR3 sequence: CASSVARDGYTF. CDR3 nucleotide sequence: TGTGCCAGCAGCGTAGCTAGGGATGGCTACACCTTC.

The chain combines TRBV13 with TRBJ2-1; weak D call: TRBD2 (5 bases). V was shortened by 5 bases and J by 3 bases, with 14 bases between the two germline ends. The CDR3 has 15 amino acids. Germline CDR1 reads PRHDT; CDR2 reads FYEKMQ (reference sequence). CDR3 loop: CASSHGRGFYNEQFF. DNA for the CDR3: TGTGCCAGCAGCCACGGTAGAGGGTTCTACAATGAGCAGTTCTTC.

The chain couples TRBV19 to TRBJ2-2; D remains unclear. The CDR3 has 15 residues. The ends were cut back, 6 bases at V and 0 bases at J, with 11 bases in the middle. Per the germline V gene, CDR1 is LNHDA and CDR2 is SQIVND (reference sequence). The DNA of the CDR3 is TGTGCCAGTAGGGTAGAGAAAACGAACACCGGGGAGCTGTTTTTT. The encoded protein is CASRVEKTNTGELFF.

V usage is TRBV7-6 and J usage is TRBJ2-5; 8 bases are shared with TRBD1. This CDR3 has 15 residues. J was trimmed by 2 bases and V by 5 bases; bases with no gene match: 7. Germline V gene data show CDR1 as SGHVS and CDR2 as FNYEAQ. In DNA form, the CDR3 reads TGTGCCAGCAGCGAGGGACAGGCTTATCAAGAGACCCAGTACTTC. It translates to CASSEGQAYQETQYF.

The chain couples TRBV9 to TRBJ1-2; D ambiguous. Germline V gene sequence: CDR1 SGDLS, CDR2 YYNGEE. V was pared by 0 bases and J by 6 bases, with 9 bases between. This CDR3 is built from 13 residues. The CDR3 coding sequence is TGTGCCAGCAGCGTAGGTAACGGCGATGGCTACACCTTC. It is translated as CASSVGNGDGYTF.

The CDR3 protein is CSADEAGELFF. CDR3 DNA sequence: TGCAGCGCGGACGAGGCCGGGGAGCTGTTTTTT. J is TRBJ2-2 and V is TRBV29-1; D not resolved. The CDR3 has 11 amino acids. Germline loops: CDR1 SQVTM, CDR2 ANQGSEA. V was cut by 7 bases and J by 6 bases, with 9 bases left in between.

The chain carries TRBV27 and TRBJ2-1, with TRBD2 identical over 9 bases. V lost 4 bases, J lost 7 bases, and 20 bases stayed unmatched. Looked up from germline, CDR1 is MNHEY and CDR2 is SMNVEV (reference sequence). The CDR3 spans 19 residues. CDR3 coding DNA: TGTGCCAGCAGTTCCCCGGGTTGGAGGCGGGAGGGAAGTTGGAATGAGCAGTTCTTC. Protein: CASSSPGWRREGSWNEQFF.

This chain joins TRBV28 and TRBJ1-4; 10 bases agree with TRBD1. The V gene end was trimmed by 6 bases and the J gene end by 2 bases; junction bases not matched to a gene: 9. From germline, CDR1 is MDHEN and CDR2 SYDVKM. The length of the CDR3 is 17 residues. The CDR3 reads CASSGTGEGWTNEKLFF. CDR3 nucleotide sequence: TGTGCCAGCAGCGGGACAGGGGAAGGGTGGACTAATGAAAAACTGTTTTTT.

The chain joins TRBV9 to TRBJ2-7, with 7 bases fitting TRBD1. V shed 3 bases and J 2 bases; nucleotides not matched to a gene: 2. Per the germline V gene, CDR1 is SGDLS and CDR2 is YYNGEE. There are 13 residues in the CDR3. CDR3 coding DNA: TGTGCCAGCAGCGGGGACAGCGCCTACGAGCAGTACTTC. Translation: CASSGDSAYEQYF.

The chain links TRBV27 to TRBJ1-2; 11 nucleotides align to TRBD1. V shed 6 bases, J shed 6 bases, and the junction held 6 bases outside the gene matches. The CDR3 contains 14 residues. CDR1 is MNHEY and CDR2 is SMNVEV in the germline V gene (reference sequence). Written as DNA, the CDR3 is TGTGCCAGCAGCCGGACAGGGGGCCGGGATGGCTACACCTTC. Translating it yields CASSRTGGRDGYTF.

A single count supports this clone. This chain connects TRBV7-9 to TRBJ1-1, with D possibly matching TRBD1 (5 bases). The germline CDR1 and CDR2 sequences are SEHNR and FQNEAQ (reference sequence). The germline V and J ends were trimmed by 1 base and 4 bases, with 25 bases remaining between them. The CDR3 is 19 residues long. The CDR3 loop is CASSLGGTPGLMLGTEAFF. The CDR3 nucleotides are TGTGCCAGCAGCTTAGGGGGCACTCCTGGGTTGATGCTTGGCACTGAAGCTTTCTTT.

This chain connects TRBV21-1 to TRBJ1-1. TRBV21-1 counts as a pseudogene. The CDR3 covers 14 residues. The CDR3 DNA reads TGTGCCAGCAGCAAAGTTCGGGGATCCAAAGGAGATTTCTTT. It is translated as CASSKVRGSKGDFF.

This clone was seen just once. The chain uses TRBV29-1 and TRBJ2-7; possibly TRBD1 for D (6 bases). Germline V lookup: CDR1 SQVTM, CDR2 ANQGSEA. The CDR3 has 13 residues. Trimming removed 4 bases at V and 2 bases at J, with 12 bases between. This CDR3 reads CSVGWDTPYEQYF. CDR3 bases: TGCAGCGTTGGTTGGGACACCCCCTACGAGCAGTACTTC.

The rearrangement uses TRBV11-2 and TRBJ2-2; D is unclear. Germline CDR1 is SGHAT and CDR2 is FQNNGV. This CDR3 region has 13 residues. V was cut by 3 bases and J by 3 bases, with 5 bases left in between. The CDR3 DNA sequence: TGTGCCAGCAGCTTCAGAGACACCGGGGAGCTGTTTTTT. It codes for CASSFRDTGELFF.

The V and J genes are TRBV5-1 and TRBJ2-2; maybe TRBD1 (5 bases). The V end lost 4 bases, the J end lost 5 bases, and 15 bases lay between the germline ends. This CDR3 comprises 15 residues. The germline gives CDR1 SGHRS, CDR2 YFSETQ. The CDR3 sequence: CASSVGQGATGELFF. In DNA form, the CDR3 reads TGCGCCAGCAGCGTCGGGCAGGGTGCAACCGGGGAGCTGTTTTTT.